Listed below are T cell receptor beta chains from one sample, sequenced in a study of T cells in Graves' hyperthyroidism and ophthalmopathy. TCRdb re-called the multiplex PCR reads with MiXCR, one entry per CDR3 protein. The sample contains roughly 600,000 distinct CDR3 sequences, approximately 14% of which appear only once. The sample consisted of blood. These receptor sequences come from a woman aged 50 to 60 with Graves' ophthalmopathy. CDR3s include the opening cysteine and the closing phenylalanine or tryptophan. D genes are given only for firm matches. Only some rows state a clone size, as once, few, many or a class for expanded clones.

j_call v_call clone_size d_call cdr3_nt cdr3_aa
TRBJ2-7 TRBV4-3 - - TGCGCCAGCAGCCAAGACCCCAGCAGCTCCTACGAGCAGTACTTC CASSQDPSSSYEQYF
TRBJ2-1 TRBV12-5 many TRBD2 TGTGCTAGTGGTTTGGGGGCGGGAGGGCCCCGTAATGAGCAGTTCTTC CASGLGAGGPRNEQFF
TRBJ1-1 TRBV3-1 many - TGTGCCAGCAGCCAAGGTTCGGCGAACACTGAAGCTTTCTTT CASSQGSANTEAFF
TRBJ2-2 TRBV19 few TRBD2 TGTGCCAGTAGTATGAGCGGGAGTGTCGGGGAGCTGTTTTTT CASSMSGSVGELFF
TRBJ1-2 TRBV18 many - TGTGCCAGTTCCCCTGGGGACAAATATAACTATGGCTACACCTTC CASSPGDKYNYGYTF
TRBJ2-3 TRBV24-1 few TRBD2 TGTGCCACCGGCCGAACGGGAGGACCAGATACGCAGTATTTT CATGRTGGPDTQYF
TRBJ2-3 TRBV12-3/TRBV12-4 many - TGTGCCAGCAGTTTAGGTCCTGGTGGAGATACGCAGTATTTT CASSLGPGGDTQYF
TRBJ1-1 TRBV4-3 many TRBD1 TGCGCCAGCGGGAGACAGGGAAACACTGAAGCTTTCTTT CASGRQGNTEAFF
TRBJ1-3 TRBV7-6 many - TGTGCCAGCAGCCAAACAGGTCCTTACGCTGGAAACACCATATATTTT CASSQTGPYAGNTIYF
TRBJ2-2 TRBV6-1 - - TGTGCCAGCACCCCAGAGGACTTTTCTTTTCTCACCGGGGAGCTGTTTTTT CASTPEDFSFLTGELFF
TRBJ2-5 TRBV10-2 many TRBD2 TGCGCCAGCACCCGGACTAGCAGAGAGACCCAGTACTTC CASTRTSRETQYF
TRBJ1-1 TRBV5-1 - - TGCGCCAGCAGCTCGGACAGATTAATCACCGAAGCTTTCTTT CASSSDRLITEAFF
TRBJ2-7 TRBV28 many TRBD2 TGTGCCAGCAGTTCTAATTGGGGGGAGGGCGGTTACGAGCAGTACTTC CASSSNWGEGGYEQYF
TRBJ2-3 TRBV7-3 - TRBD1 TGTGCCAGCAGCTACCAGACAGGGGTTACAGATACGCAGTATTTT CASSYQTGVTDTQYF
TRBJ2-1 TRBV27 many - TGTGCCAGCAGTCGGCGGGCACTTGGGGCATTGGAAGGCTACAATGAGCAGTTCTTC CASSRRALGALEGYNEQFF
TRBJ1-5 TRBV4-1 - TRBD1 TGCGCCAGCAGCACGAGGACAGGGGATAATCAGCCCCAGCATTTT CASSTRTGDNQPQHF
TRBJ1-4 TRBV12-3/TRBV12-4 many TRBD1 TGTGCCAGCAGTCCGCTGTGGACAGGGCTTGGGTCTAATGAAAAACTGTTTTTT CASSPLWTGLGSNEKLFF
TRBJ2-3 TRBV11-2 many - TGTGCCAGCACCGTGAGGGGTAGCGGACCACCCACAGATACGCAGTATTTT CASTVRGSGPPTDTQYF
TRBJ2-7 TRBV7-2 many TRBD2 TGTGCCAGCAGCCTCGGCAGTTTGGGACTAATCTCCTACGAGCAGTACTTC CASSLGSLGLISYEQYF
TRBJ1-1 TRBV20-1 - - TGCAGTGCTATAGGGGGGGGAAACACTGAAGCTTTCTTT CSAIGGGNTEAFF
TRBJ2-1 TRBV20-1 - TRBD2 TGCAGTGCCCCGATTAGCGGGAGGGCCGGTGAGCAGTTCTTC CSAPISGRAGEQFF
TRBJ1-4 TRBV5-1 - - TGCGCCAGCAGCGATCAGACGACTAATGAAAAACTGTTTTTT CASSDQTTNEKLFF
TRBJ2-7 TRBV7-9 many TRBD2 TGTGCCAGCAGCTCACACCCGCTAGCGGGAGGTCGCTACGAGCAGTACTTC CASSSHPLAGGRYEQYF
TRBJ2-1 TRBV19 - TRBD2 TGTGCCAGTAAGGCCCGGGACTACTACAATGAGCAGTTCTTC CASKARDYYNEQFF
TRBJ1-2 TRBV7-2 many - TGTGCCAGCAGCAACAGGGTCGGCTATGGCTACACCTTC CASSNRVGYGYTF
TRBJ2-3 TRBV2 many TRBD2 TGTGCCAGCAGTGAATCGAGCGGGAGGTTCTTTGACACAGATACGCAGTATTTT CASSESSGRFFDTDTQYF
TRBJ2-3 TRBV30 many TRBD2 TGTGCCTGGAGTGTAATGGGGACTAGCGGGATGAATACGCAGTATTTT CAWSVMGTSGMNTQYF
TRBJ1-2 TRBV4-3 few - TGCGCCAGCAGCCAAACATTTGGTTCCGGCTACACCTTC CASSQTFGSGYTF
TRBJ2-1 TRBV6-2/TRBV6-3 many - TGTGCCAGCAGTTACGTAGCAGTTGGCAATGAGCAGTTCTTC CASSYVAVGNEQFF
TRBJ2-7 TRBV7-4 - - TGTGCCCGTCGAGACCCAGAGGGTTACGAGCAGTGCTTC CARRDPEGYEQCF
TRBJ1-6 TRBV7-2 many TRBD1 TGTGCCAGCAGCTCAGGGACAGGGATAAATTCACCCCTCCACTTT CASSSGTGINSPLHF
TRBJ2-3 TRBV30 many - TGTGCCTGGAGTGTGGGGGGGCTAGGGAGGAGCACAGATACGCAGTATTTT CAWSVGGLGRSTDTQYF
TRBJ1-5 TRBV19 - TRBD1 TGTGCCAGTAGTATCGAGGGACAGCTTAGGCCCCAGCATTTT CASSIEGQLRPQHF
TRBJ2-7 TRBV27 many - TGTGCCAGCAGTTTATCGGGGAACTCCTACGAGCAGTACTTC CASSLSGNSYEQYF
TRBJ2-7 TRBV6-5 many - TGTGCCAGCAGTTACTACGAAATAGGCGAGCAGTACTTC CASSYYEIGEQYF
TRBJ1-1 TRBV28 many TRBD1 TGTGCCAGCGGAAATCCAGGGGGCGCGAGGACTGAAGCTTTCTTT CASGNPGGARTEAFF
TRBJ1-1 TRBV7-2 many TRBD1 TGTGCCAGCCTATCACATGGCCCCAGGGGGTGGAACACTGAAGCTTTCTTT CASLSHGPRGWNTEAFF
TRBJ2-7 TRBV19 - - TGTGCCGGTAGTGGTCTAACCTACGAGCAGTACTTC CAGSGLTYEQYF
TRBJ2-5 TRBV11-2 many - TGTGCCAGCAGCTTAAGAGCCCAGGGGCAAGAGACCCAGTACTTC CASSLRAQGQETQYF
TRBJ1-1 TRBV6-6 many TRBD1 TGTGCCAGCAGTTACTCGAGTTCTACAGGGGGCACTGAAGCTTTCTTT CASSYSSSTGGTEAFF
TRBJ2-2 TRBV2 few TRBD2 TGTGCCAGCACCCTAGTTAGCGGGAAGAAAGCGAACACCGGGGAGCTGTTTTTT CASTLVSGKKANTGELFF
TRBJ2-7 TRBV2 many - TGTGCCAGCAGCGCTGGACTTACCTACGAGCAGTACTTC CASSAGLTYEQYF
TRBJ2-7 TRBV20-1 many TRBD2 TGCAGTGCTAGAGATCATCGAAGTAGCGGGAGGAACGAGCAGTACTTC CSARDHRSSGRNEQYF
TRBJ2-2 TRBV11-3 many - TGTGCCAGCGGGGGGAACACCGGGGAGCTGTTTTTT CASGGNTGELFF
TRBJ2-3 TRBV28 many - TGTGCCAGCAGTCCCATGGGGGGGCGCACAGATACGCAGTATTTT CASSPMGGRTDTQYF
TRBJ1-2 TRBV4-1 - - TGCGCCAGCAGCCAAACCGGACGGCCTAACTATGGCTACACCTTC CASSQTGRPNYGYTF
TRBJ2-2 TRBV6-2/TRBV6-3 - TRBD2 TGTGCCAGCAGTTACTCAGGCGGACTAGCGGGAGCCGGGGAGCTGTTTTTT CASSYSGGLAGAGELFF
TRBJ2-1 TRBV20-1 - - TGCAGTGCTAGAGGCGCAGGGCTCGTTTCCTACAATGAGCAGTTCTTC CSARGAGLVSYNEQFF
TRBJ1-1 TRBV30 many - TGTGCTCTTCGAAGGCCTCAAAGGGGCACTGAAGCTTTCTTT CALRRPQRGTEAFF
TRBJ2-7 TRBV5-1 - - TGCGCCAGCAGCTTGGGAACCCAAGGATCCTACGAGCAGTACTTC CASSLGTQGSYEQYF
TRBJ2-7 TRBV2 few - TGTGCCAGCAGTGTAGTTAGTGGTGGTTTCTACGAGCAGTACTTC CASSVVSGGFYEQYF
TRBJ2-7 TRBV5-1 many TRBD2 TGCGCCAGCAGCAGGACTAGCGGGAGGGTTGGCGAGCAGTACTTC CASSRTSGRVGEQYF
TRBJ2-7 TRBV9 - - TGTGCCAGCAGCGTAGACCCAGCGGCCTCCTACGAGCAGTACTTC CASSVDPAASYEQYF
TRBJ2-3 TRBV28 - - TGTGCCAGCAGGCCCCCCCAGGGGCGAGATACGCAGTATTTT CASRPPQGRDTQYF
TRBJ2-1 TRBV12-3/TRBV12-4 many TRBD2 TGTGCCAGCAGCCCTGGGGAGCGGGAGGACTACAATGAGCAGTTCTTC CASSPGEREDYNEQFF
TRBJ2-1 TRBV5-1 many - TGCGCCAGCAGCTGGGAGGGGGAACGGGAGCAGTTCTTC CASSWEGEREQFF